The 6 T cell receptor beta chains below were found in one sample sequenced in a study of T cells after yellow fever vaccination. One entry per CDR3 protein, called by TCRdb with MiXCR from the 5' RACE reads. The data show hundreds of thousands of distinct CDR3 sequences, with 8.5% to 10% seen just once and more than 15% held by the top ten. Sequencing used PBMCs, obtained on the day of the first yellow fever vaccination. Receptors were obtained from a man aged 18 to 35 who received the YFV17D yellow fever vaccine.

This clonotype has a handful of counts. V gene TRBV7-6 combines with J gene TRBJ2-2; 8 positions match TRBD1. The germline V gene encodes CDR1 SGHVS and CDR2 FNYEAQ. The CDR3 is made up of 17 amino acids. The V gene end was trimmed by 7 bases and the J gene end by 2 bases; junction bases not matched to a gene: 12. The CDR3, as DNA: TGTGCCAGCACCCGACAGGGGTCCAAATCAAACACCGGGGAGCTGTTTTTT. This codes for CASTRQGSKSNTGELFF.

This clonotype was picked up a small number of times. The chain recombines TRBV5-4 with TRBJ2-3, with 10 nucleotides matching TRBD2. In germline, CDR1 is SGHNT, CDR2 YYREEE (reference sequence). V lost 0 bases and J lost 7; bases outside the gene matches: 5. The CDR3 runs 15 residues. As DNA, the CDR3 is TGTGCCAGCAGCTTGGGTAGCGGGGGGTCAAATACGCAGTATTTT. Amino acids: CASSLGSGGSNTQYF.

J is TRBJ1-5 and V is TRBV4-3, with 7 bases identical to TRBD1. The CDR3 sequence is 14 residues long. Trimming cost V 4 bases and J 1 base; bases outside gene matches: 1. Looked up from germline, CDR1 is LGHNA and CDR2 is YSLEER. The CDR3 region is CASSPGQSNQPQHF. For the CDR3, the DNA is TGCGCCAGCAGCCCGGGACAGAGCAATCAGCCCCAGCATTTT.

This clonotype was counted at least ten times. The J gene is TRBJ1-3, the V gene TRBV4-1; the D is unclear. The CDR3 loop spans 13 amino acids. V was trimmed by 4 bases and J by 2 bases, leaving 6 bases between them. CDR1 is MGHRA, CDR2 YSYEKL, per germline. CDR3 nucleotides: TGCGCCAGCAGCCCCCCTGCTGGAAACACCATATATTTT. Residues: CASSPPAGNTIYF.

This clonotype was seen a handful of times. The chain couples TRBV18 to TRBJ2-3; 7 nucleotides align to TRBD2. The V gene's germline CDR1 is KGHSH and CDR2 LQKENI. The CDR3 has 13 residues. V lost 6 bases, J lost 5 bases, and 5 bases stayed unmatched. This chain's CDR3 is CASSLGEGDTQYF. The CDR3, as DNA: TGTGCCAGCTCCCTCGGGGAGGGAGATACGCAGTATTTT.

The chain combines TRBV7-9 with TRBJ2-1, with TRBD2 identical over 8 bases. This CDR3 contains 16 residues. V shed 3 bases and J 9 bases; nucleotides not matched to a gene: 13. Germline V CDR1 and CDR2: SEHNR, FQNEAQ (reference sequence). This CDR3 reads CASSFPGGRGRSEQFF. The DNA of the CDR3 is TGTGCCAGCAGCTTCCCGGGGGGGAGGGGGAGGAGTGAGCAGTTCTTC.